Listed below are T cell receptor beta chains from one sample, sequenced in a study of blood T cell repertoires in COVID-19. Libraries were prepared by immunoSEQ multiplex PCR; TCRdb keeps only in-frame clonotypes and omits some of them. The sample has fewer than 75,000 clones, around 87% seen once; the top ten hold approximately 6.9%. Sequencing input: peripheral blood. The receptors were sampled from a man aged 55-75 years with active or convalescent COVID-19. Each CDR3 is given with its conserved first and last residue. D genes are given only for firm matches. Only some rows state a clone size, as once, few, many or a class for expanded clones.

TRBJ1-5 | . | TRBV9 | . | TGTGCCAGCAGCGTAGACAGCAGCAATCAGCCCCAGCATTTT | CASSVDSSNQPQHF
TRBJ2-3 | . | TRBV24-1 | . | TGTGCCACCAGTGATTCTGGGCCCTCCCACCCAGATACGCAGTATTTT | CATSDSGPSHPDTQYF
TRBJ2-1 | . | TRBV5-1 | TRBD1 | TGCGCCAGCAGTGGGACAGGGGAGTTTTTCTTC | CASSGTGEFFF
TRBJ2-7 | . | TRBV5-4 | . | TGTGCCAGCAGCTTAGGGGTTCCCTCCTACGAGCAGTACTTC | CASSLGVPSYEQYF
TRBJ1-1 | once | TRBV7-2 | . | TGTGCCAGCAGCTTAGGACAGCTGAACACTGAAGCTTTCTTT | CASSLGQLNTEAFF
TRBJ2-1 | . | TRBV29-1 | TRBD1 | TGCAGCGTTGACCCTCCGGGACAGGGGATCATTGAGCAGTTCTTC | CSVDPPGQGIIEQFF
TRBJ1-5 | . | TRBV11-2 | . | TGTGCCAGCAGCCCGGACAGTAGCAATCAGCCCCAGCATTTT | CASSPDSSNQPQHF
TRBJ2-6 | . | TRBV7-3 | . | TGTGCCAGCAGCAGACAACAGGGCACCGGGGCCAACGTCCTGACTTTC | CASSRQQGTGANVLTF
TRBJ1-1 | . | TRBV7-8 | . | TGTGCCAGCAGCTTTTCTGGGGGCGGTGAAGCTTTCTTT | CASSFSGGGEAFF
TRBJ2-7 | . | TRBV6-6 | . | TGTGCCAGCACCCCACCAGGATCCTACGAGCAGTACTTC | CASTPPGSYEQYF
TRBJ1-1 | . | TRBV7-9 | TRBD1 | TGTGCCAGCAGCATACGACAGGGGGCAGGCACTGAAGCTTTCTTT | CASSIRQGAGTEAFF
TRBJ1-1 | . | TRBV6-5 | . | TGTGCCAGCAGCCACCGGGACACTGAAGCTTTCTTT | CASSHRDTEAFF
TRBJ2-5 | . | TRBV19 | TRBD1 | TGTGCCAGTAGTATAGGCCTCTGGGACAGCAAAGAGACCCAGTACTTC | CASSIGLWDSKETQYF
TRBJ2-2 | . | TRBV5-1 | . | TGCGCCAGCAGACAGGTTCTAGGCACCGGGGAGCTGTTTTTT | CASRQVLGTGELFF
TRBJ1-2 | . | TRBV28 | . | TGTGCCAGCACCCCCGGACAGAGTAATAACTATGGCTACACCTTC | CASTPGQSNNYGYTF
TRBJ2-5 | . | TRBV7-8 | . | TGTGCCAGCACCAACAGGGATAAGGAGACCCAGTACTTC | CASTNRDKETQYF
TRBJ2-1 | . | TRBV5-4 | TRBD2 | TGTGCCAGCAGCTTGGGTCGTCTAGCGGGAGAAGGGTCCTACAATGAGCAGTTCTTC | CASSLGRLAGEGSYNEQFF
TRBJ1-2 | . | TRBV29-1 | TRBD1 | TGCAGCGTTGCCGGGACAGGGGCAGTTCGGGTACACTACACCTTC | CSVAGTGAVRVHYTF
TRBJ2-2 | . | TRBV3-1/TRBV3-2 | . | TGTGCCAGCAGGCCCCTCCTAGCGCCCGGGGAGCTGTTTTTT | CASRPLLAPGELFF
TRBJ1-1 | . | TRBV29-1 | TRBD1 | TGCAGCGTTATATCCGGGACAGGAAACACTGAAGCTTTCTTT | CSVISGTGNTEAFF
TRBJ2-1 | . | TRBV6-2/TRBV6-3 | TRBD2 | TGTGCCAGCAGTTACCTAGGGACTAGCGGGAGCTTGAATGAGCAGTTCTTC | CASSYLGTSGSLNEQFF
TRBJ1-6 | . | TRBV2 | TRBD1 | TGTGCCAGCAGTCCGGGACAGACTAATTCACCCCTCCACTTT | CASSPGQTNSPLHF
TRBJ1-1 | . | TRBV5-1 | . | TGCGCCAGCAGCAACGGACAACCGAACACTGAAGCTTTCTTT | CASSNGQPNTEAFF
TRBJ1-5 | . | TRBV7-2 | . | TGTGCCAGCAGCCCACGAAGCGGGGTAGGCAATCAGCCCCAGCATTTT | CASSPRSGVGNQPQHF
TRBJ1-3 | . | TRBV15 | . | TGTGCCACCAGCAGAGATCCCAGGACGGGAGCAAACACCATATATTTT | CATSRDPRTGANTIYF
TRBJ2-1 | . | TRBV27 | . | TGTGCCAGCAGTTCCCCGGCAGGGGTAATCGATGAGCAGTTCTTC | CASSSPAGVIDEQFF
TRBJ2-1 | . | TRBV7-9 | . | TGTGCCAGCAGCTTAGTGTTTGGGGCAGGGAAGGATGAGCAGTTCTTC | CASSLVFGAGKDEQFF
TRBJ1-6 | once | TRBV6-4 | . | TGTGCCAGCAGTGCGGGGGGCGAGAGTTCACCCCTCCACTTT | CASSAGGESSPLHF
TRBJ2-7 | . | TRBV19 | . | TGTGCCAGTAGTGTAGGGACACACCGAAAGATTTACGAGCAGTACTTC | CASSVGTHRKIYEQYF
TRBJ1-2 | . | TRBV6-5 | . | TGTGCCAGCAGTTATCGCGGGTTAAGTCGGGGCTACACCTTC | CASSYRGLSRGYTF
TRBJ1-2 | . | TRBV29-1 | TRBD1 | TGCAGCGCTGGGGACAGGGAAGGCTATGGCTACACCTTC | CSAGDREGYGYTF
TRBJ2-3 | . | TRBV5-1 | TRBD2 | TGCGCCAGCAGCTTCACTAGCGGGGGGGCAAATAGGGATACGCAGTATTTT | CASSFTSGGANRDTQYF
TRBJ2-1 | . | TRBV7-6 | TRBD2 | TGTGCCAGCAGCTTAGATACGGGGGGGCGCGGCAATGAGCAGTTCTTC | CASSLDTGGRGNEQFF
TRBJ2-1 | . | TRBV5-1 | TRBD2 | TGCGCCAGCAGAGACCTTGGCGGGGGGGCTCGGATAAATGAATACAATGAGCAGTTCTTC | CASRDLGGGARINEYNEQFF
TRBJ1-6 | . | TRBV7-3 | TRBD1 | TGTGCCAGCAGCTTAATGGACAGGGCCATTTATAATTCACCCCTCCACTTT | CASSLMDRAIYNSPLHF
TRBJ1-2 | . | TRBV19 | TRBD1 | TGTGCCAGTACCCCTCCCGCGGACAGGGCCTACTATGGCTACACCTTC | CASTPPADRAYYGYTF
TRBJ1-2 | few | TRBV6-5 | . | TGTGCCAGCAGCCGTACGAGGACAAGCTTAATGAGCTTC | CASSRTRTSLMSF
TRBJ2-5 | . | TRBV19 | TRBD2 | TGTGCCAGTAGTCGAAGCGGGGGCTTACAAGAGACCCAGTACTTC | CASSRSGGLQETQYF
TRBJ2-7 | . | TRBV3-1/TRBV3-2 | TRBD2 | TGTGCCAGCAGCCAAGTAGCGGGATTCTCCAGAGAGCAGTACTTC | CASSQVAGFSREQYF
TRBJ2-2 | . | TRBV19 | . | TGTGCCAGTAAAAAGCGAAACACCGGGGAGCTGTTTTTT | CASKKRNTGELFF
TRBJ2-1 | . | TRBV7-8 | TRBD1 | TGTGCCAGCAGCCTCCGGGACAGGGGGGCACCTCTCTCCTACAATGAGCAGTTCTTC | CASSLRDRGAPLSYNEQFF
TRBJ1-5 | . | TRBV7-2 | TRBD1 | TGTGCCAGCAGCTTAAACAGGGGGGGCAATCAGCCCCAGCATTTT | CASSLNRGGNQPQHF
TRBJ2-7 | . | TRBV11-2 | TRBD1 | TGTGCCAGCAGCTTTATGCGACAGGGGGCCTACGAGCAGTACTTC | CASSFMRQGAYEQYF
TRBJ2-5 | . | TRBV29-1 | . | TGCAGCGTTGCATATTTCGGGGGGCCCGGGGAGACCCAGTACTTC | CSVAYFGGPGETQYF
TRBJ2-7 | once | TRBV2 | . | TGTGCCAGCAGGGCCCGGGGACACTCCTACGAGCAGTACTTC | CASRARGHSYEQYF
TRBJ2-1 | . | TRBV5-6 | TRBD2 | TGTGCCAGCAGCTCACTAGCGGGGGAGGCCTACAATGAGCAGTTCTTC | CASSSLAGEAYNEQFF
TRBJ2-7 | . | TRBV18 | . | TGTGCCAGCTCACCGGGAGCCCCCTACGAGCAGTACTTC | CASSPGAPYEQYF